The entry below describes one T cell receptor beta chain. Libraries were prepared by immunoSEQ multiplex PCR; TCRdb keeps only in-frame clonotypes and omits some of them. Among about 220,000 clones, more than 75% were seen once, and the ten largest hold roughly 13%. V shed 4 bases and J 0 bases; nucleotides not matched to a gene: 2. The CDR3 covers 15 residues. CDR1 is KGHSH, CDR2 LQKENI, per germline. This entry comes from a study of blood T cell repertoires in COVID-19. Whole-study context: Acute and convalescent COVID-19 samples came from the United States, Italy and Spain. From T cells, B-cell-depleted T cells, or PBMCs came the material, which was cDNA or gDNA.

The chain uses TRBV18 and TRBJ2-3; 9 bases are shared with TRBD2. The sample consisted of peripheral blood. This receptor was obtained from a human donor in a cohort sampled during active COVID-19. CDR3 loop: CASSRGRGSTDTQYF. The CDR3 DNA sequence: TGTGCCAGCTCACGCGGGAGGGGTAGCACAGATACGCAGTATTTT. Together with reference TRBV18 and TRBJ2-3, the CDR3 gives the full variable domain: NAGVMQNPRHLVRRRGQEARLRCSPMKGHSHVYWYRQLPEEGLKFMVYLQKENIIDESGMPKERFSAEFPKEGPSILRIQQVVRGDSAAYFCASSRGRGSTDTQYFGPGTRLTVL.